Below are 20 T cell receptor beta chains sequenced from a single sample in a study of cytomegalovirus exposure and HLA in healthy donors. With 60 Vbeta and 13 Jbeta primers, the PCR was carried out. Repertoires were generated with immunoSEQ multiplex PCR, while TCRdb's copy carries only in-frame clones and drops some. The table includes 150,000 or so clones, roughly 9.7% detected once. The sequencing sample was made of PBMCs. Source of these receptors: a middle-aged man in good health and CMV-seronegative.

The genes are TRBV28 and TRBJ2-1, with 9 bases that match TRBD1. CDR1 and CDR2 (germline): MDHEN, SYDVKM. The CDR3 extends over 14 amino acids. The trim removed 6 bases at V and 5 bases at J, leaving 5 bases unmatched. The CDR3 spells CASSGTGNNNEQFF. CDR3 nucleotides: TGTGCCAGCAGCGGGACAGGGAATAACAATGAGCAGTTCTTC.

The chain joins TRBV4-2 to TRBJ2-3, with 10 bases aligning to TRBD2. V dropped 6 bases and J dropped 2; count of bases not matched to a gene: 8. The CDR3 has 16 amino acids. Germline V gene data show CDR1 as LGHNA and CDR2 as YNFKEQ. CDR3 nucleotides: TGTGCCAGCAGACCCTCAGCGGGGGGGCCCACAGATACGCAGTATTTT. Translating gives CASRPSAGGPTDTQYF.

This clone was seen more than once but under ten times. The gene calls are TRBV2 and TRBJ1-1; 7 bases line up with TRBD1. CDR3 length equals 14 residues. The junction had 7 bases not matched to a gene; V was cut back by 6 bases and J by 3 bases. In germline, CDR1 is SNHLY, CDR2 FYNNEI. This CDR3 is CASRGQVSYTEAFF. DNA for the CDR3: TGTGCCAGCAGAGGACAGGTTTCGTACACTGAAGCTTTCTTT. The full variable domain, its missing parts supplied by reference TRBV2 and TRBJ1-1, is EPEVTQTPSHQVTQMGQEVILRCVPISNHLYFYWYRQILGQKVEFLVSFYNNEISEKSEIFDDQFSVERPDGSNFTLKIRSTKLEDSAMYFCASRGQVSYTEAFFGQGTRLTVV.

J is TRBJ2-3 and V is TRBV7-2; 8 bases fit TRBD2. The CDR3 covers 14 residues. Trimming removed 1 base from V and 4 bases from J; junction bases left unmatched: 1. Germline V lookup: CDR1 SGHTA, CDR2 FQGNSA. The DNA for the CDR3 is TGTGCCAGCAGCTTAGGAGCGGGAGCAGATACGCAGTATTTT. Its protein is CASSLGAGADTQYF.

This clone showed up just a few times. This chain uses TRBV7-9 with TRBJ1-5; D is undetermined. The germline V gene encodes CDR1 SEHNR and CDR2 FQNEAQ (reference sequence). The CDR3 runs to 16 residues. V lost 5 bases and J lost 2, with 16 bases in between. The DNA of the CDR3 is TGTGCCAGCAGCGCAAGCGGAGCTGATGGCAATCAGCCCCAGCATTTT. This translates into CASSASGADGNQPQHF.

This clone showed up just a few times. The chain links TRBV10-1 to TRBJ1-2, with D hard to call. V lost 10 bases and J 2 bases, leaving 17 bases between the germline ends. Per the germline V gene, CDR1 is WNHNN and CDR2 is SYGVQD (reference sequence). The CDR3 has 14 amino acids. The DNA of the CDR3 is TGCGCCACCGTTGCGGACTTTCAGAACTATGGCTACACCTTC. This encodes CATVADFQNYGYTF.

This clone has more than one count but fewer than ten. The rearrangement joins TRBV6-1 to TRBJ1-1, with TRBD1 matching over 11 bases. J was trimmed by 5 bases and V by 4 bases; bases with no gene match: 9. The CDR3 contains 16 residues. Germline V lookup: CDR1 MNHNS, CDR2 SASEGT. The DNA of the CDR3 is TGTGCCAGCAGTGGAAGGACAGGGGGCATCGTTACTGAAGCTTTCTTT. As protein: CASSGRTGGIVTEAFF.

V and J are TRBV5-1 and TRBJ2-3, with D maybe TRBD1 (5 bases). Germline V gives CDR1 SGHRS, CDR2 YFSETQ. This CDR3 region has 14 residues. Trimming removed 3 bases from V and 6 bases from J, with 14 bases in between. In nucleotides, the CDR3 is TGCGCCAGCAGCTGGCAGGGATACCTGGATACGCAGTATTTT. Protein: CASSWQGYLDTQYF. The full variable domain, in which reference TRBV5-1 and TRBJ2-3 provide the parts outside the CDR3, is KAGVTQTPRYLIKTRGQQVTLSCSPISGHRSVSWYQQTPGQGLQFLFEYFSETQRNKGNFPGRFSGRQFSNSRSEMNVSTLELGDSALYLCASSWQGYLDTQYFGPGTRLTVL.

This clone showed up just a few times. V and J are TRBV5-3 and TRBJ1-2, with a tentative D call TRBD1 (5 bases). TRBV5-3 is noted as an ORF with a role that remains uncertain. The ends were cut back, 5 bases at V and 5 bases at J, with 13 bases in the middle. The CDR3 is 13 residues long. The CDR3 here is CARRATGMYGYTF. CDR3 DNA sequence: TGTGCCAGAAGGGCCACAGGTATGTATGGCTACACCTTC.

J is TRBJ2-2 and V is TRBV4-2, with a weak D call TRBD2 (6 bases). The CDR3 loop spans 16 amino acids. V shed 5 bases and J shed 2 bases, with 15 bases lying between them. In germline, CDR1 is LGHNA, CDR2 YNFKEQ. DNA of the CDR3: TGTGCCAGCAGCTCCTTAGTCGGGAGAAACACCGGGGAGCTGTTTTTT. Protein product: CASSSLVGRNTGELFF.

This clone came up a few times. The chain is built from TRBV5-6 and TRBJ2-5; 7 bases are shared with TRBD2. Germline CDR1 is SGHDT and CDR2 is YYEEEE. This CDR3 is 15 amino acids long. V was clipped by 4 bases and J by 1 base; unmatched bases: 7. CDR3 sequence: CASSTPKRGQETQYF. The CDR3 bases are TGTGCCAGCAGCACACCCAAGCGGGGCCAAGAGACCCAGTACTTC.

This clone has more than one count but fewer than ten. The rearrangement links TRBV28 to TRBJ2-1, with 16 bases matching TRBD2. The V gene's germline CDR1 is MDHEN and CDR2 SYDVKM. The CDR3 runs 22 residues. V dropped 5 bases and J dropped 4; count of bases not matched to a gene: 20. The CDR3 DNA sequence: TGTGCCAGCAGTCGTACTATGGGACTAGCGGGAGGGCCCGCCCGCGATTACAATGAGCAGTTCTTC. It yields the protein CASSRTMGLAGGPARDYNEQFF.

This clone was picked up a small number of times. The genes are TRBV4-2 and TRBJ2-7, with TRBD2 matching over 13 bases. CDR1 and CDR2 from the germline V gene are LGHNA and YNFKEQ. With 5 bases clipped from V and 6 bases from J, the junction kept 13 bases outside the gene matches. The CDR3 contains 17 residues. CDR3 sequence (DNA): TGTGCCAGCAGCGTAGGACTAGCGGGAGTGGAGGCTAGCGAGCAGTACTTC. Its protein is CASSVGLAGVEASEQYF.

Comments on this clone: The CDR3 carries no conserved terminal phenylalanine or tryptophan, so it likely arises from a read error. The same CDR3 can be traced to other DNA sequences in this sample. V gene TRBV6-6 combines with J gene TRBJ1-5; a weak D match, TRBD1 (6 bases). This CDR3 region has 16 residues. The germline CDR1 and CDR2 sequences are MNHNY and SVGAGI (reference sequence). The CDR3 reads CASSYTTGHNNQPQHV. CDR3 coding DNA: TGTGCAAGCAGTTATACCACGGGACACAACAATCAGCCCCAGCATGTT.

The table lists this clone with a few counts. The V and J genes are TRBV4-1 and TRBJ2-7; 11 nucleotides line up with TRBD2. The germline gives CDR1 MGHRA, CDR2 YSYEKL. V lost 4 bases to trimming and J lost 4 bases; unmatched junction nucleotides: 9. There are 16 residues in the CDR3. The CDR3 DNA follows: TGCGCCAGCAGCCGTACACTAGCGGGAGAATGGTACGAGCAGTACTTC. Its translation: CASSRTLAGEWYEQYF.

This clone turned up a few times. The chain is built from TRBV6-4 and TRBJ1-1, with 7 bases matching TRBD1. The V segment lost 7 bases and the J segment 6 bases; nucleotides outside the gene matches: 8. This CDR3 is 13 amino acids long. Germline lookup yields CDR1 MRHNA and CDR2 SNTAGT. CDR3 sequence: CASNGTVSAEAFF. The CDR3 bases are TGTGCCAGCAATGGGACAGTCTCCGCTGAAGCTTTCTTT.

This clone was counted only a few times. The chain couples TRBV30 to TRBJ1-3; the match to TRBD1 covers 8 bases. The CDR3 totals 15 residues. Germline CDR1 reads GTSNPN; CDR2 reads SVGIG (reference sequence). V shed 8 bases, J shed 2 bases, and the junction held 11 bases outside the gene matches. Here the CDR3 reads CAGYKTGGAGNTIYF. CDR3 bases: TGTGCCGGATACAAAACAGGGGGAGCTGGAAACACCATATATTTT.

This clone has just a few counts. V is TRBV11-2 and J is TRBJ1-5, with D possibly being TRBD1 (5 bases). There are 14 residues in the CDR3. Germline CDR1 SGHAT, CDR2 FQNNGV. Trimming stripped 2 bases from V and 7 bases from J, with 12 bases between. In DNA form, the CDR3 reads TGTGCCAGCAGCTTATTGGGGGGGGACCAGCCCCAGCATTTT. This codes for CASSLLGGDQPQHF.

Written as DNA, the CDR3 is TGCGCCAGCAGCCAATTCGCCAGCGGGAGAGTCATTTACGAGCAGTACTTC. Its translation: CASSQFASGRVIYEQYF. The chain links TRBV4-1 to TRBJ2-7, with 8 bases that match TRBD2. The CDR3 is 17 residues long. In germline, CDR1 is MGHRA, CDR2 YSYEKL. V gave up 2 bases and J gave up 4 bases; unmatched junction bases: 13.

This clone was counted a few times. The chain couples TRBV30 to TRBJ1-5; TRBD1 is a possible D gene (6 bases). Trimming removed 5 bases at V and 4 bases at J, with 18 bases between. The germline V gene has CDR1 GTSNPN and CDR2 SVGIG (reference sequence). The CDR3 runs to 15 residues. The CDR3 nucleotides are TGTGCCTGGGCCGCCTCTTACAGGGTGAATCAGCCCCAGCATTTT. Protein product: CAWAASYRVNQPQHF. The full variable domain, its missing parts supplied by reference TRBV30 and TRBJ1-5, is SQTIHQWPATLVQPVGSPLSLECTVEGTSNPNLYWYRQAAGRGLQLLFYSVGIGQISSEVPQNLSASRPQDRQFILSSKKLLLSDSGFYLCAWAASYRVNQPQHFGDGTRLSIL.